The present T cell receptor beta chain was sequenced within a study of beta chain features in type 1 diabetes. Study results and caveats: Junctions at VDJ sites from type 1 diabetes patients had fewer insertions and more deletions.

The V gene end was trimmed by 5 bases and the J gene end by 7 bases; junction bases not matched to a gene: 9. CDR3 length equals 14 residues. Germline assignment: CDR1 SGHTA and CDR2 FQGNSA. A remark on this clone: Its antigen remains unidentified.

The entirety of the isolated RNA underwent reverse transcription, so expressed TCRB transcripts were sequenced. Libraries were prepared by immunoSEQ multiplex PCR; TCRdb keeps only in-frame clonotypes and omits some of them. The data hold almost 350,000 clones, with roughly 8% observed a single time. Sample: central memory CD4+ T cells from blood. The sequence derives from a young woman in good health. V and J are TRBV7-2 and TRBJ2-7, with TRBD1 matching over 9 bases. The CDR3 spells CASSQRQGEREQYF. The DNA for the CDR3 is TGTGCCAGCAGCCAGAGACAGGGGGAGAGGGAGCAGTACTTC.